These 5 T cell receptor beta chains were all obtained from the same sample, sequenced in a study of regulatory T cells in long-lasting Graves disease. Libraries of TCR beta came from iRepertoire HTBI primers plus Arm-PCR of CDR3 regions. Each CDR3 protein gets one entry after TCRdb re-called the multiplex PCR reads with MiXCR. The table lists some 250,000 distinct CDR3 sequences, approximately 18% of them singletons. Time point: newly diagnosed GD, antithyroid drugs for less than 3 months. Extracted PBMC RNA gave rise to the TCR library. The same sample was also studied in work on T cells in Graves' hyperthyroidism and ophthalmopathy.

Sequenced material: peripheral blood mononuclear cells (PBMCs), taken at new diagnosis, from a patient treated with antithyroid drugs. These receptors were taken from a woman in her twenties or thirties with Graves disease.

V usage is TRBV9 and J usage is TRBJ1-3; D not certain. Trimming removed 3 bases from V and 0 bases from J, with 7 bases in between. Per germline, CDR1 SGDLS and CDR2 YYNGEE. The CDR3 loop spans 14 amino acids. CDR3 coding DNA: TGTGCCAGCAGCGCAGAATTCTCTGGAAACACCATATATTTT. Translating gives CASSAEFSGNTIYF.

A remark on this clonotype: A far larger clone is off by one base, so a read error is likely. The chain uses TRBV7-2 and TRBJ1-2; a weak D match, TRBD1 (6 bases). The CDR3 has 14 residues. Germline V gene lookup returns CDR1 SGHTA and CDR2 FQGNSA. The CDR3 DNA sequence: TGTGCCAGCAGCCTCGAAGGGGACACGAATGGCTACGCCTTC. Translated: CASSLEGDTNGYAF.

Comments on this clonotype: With a much larger clone just one base away, this may be a read error. The chain couples TRBV7-9 to TRBJ2-3, with a tentative D call TRBD2 (6 bases). The last part of the DNA fits TRBJ2-7 better; the J call may be wrong. Germline CDR1 and CDR2: SEHNR and FQNEAQ (reference sequence). This CDR3 contains 13 residues. The CDR3 loop is CASTPPAGNEQYF. In nucleotides, the CDR3 is TGTGCCAGCACCCCCCCAGCGGGCAATGAGCAGTACTTC.

This clonotype has a count of ten or more. The chain employs TRBV5-6 and TRBJ2-7; weak D call: TRBD1 (6 bases). The CDR3 runs to 14 residues. The germline V gene has CDR1 SGHDT and CDR2 YYEEEE. The V gene lost 2 bases and the J gene lost 5 bases, with 14 bases spanning the gap. The CDR3 loop is CASSLEGGFDEQYF. CDR3 bases: TGTGCCAGCAGCTTAGAAGGGGGTTTCGACGAGCAGTACTTC.

This clonotype was counted between two and nine times. The chain recombines TRBV19 with TRBJ2-7, with D tentatively TRBD1 (6 bases). Germline values: CDR1 LNHDA, CDR2 SQIVND (reference sequence). The CDR3 spans 13 residues. Trimming removed 3 bases at V and 4 bases at J, with 10 bases between. In DNA form, the CDR3 reads TGTGCCAGTAGTATTCAACAGGGTTACGAGCAGTACTTC. It translates to CASSIQQGYEQYF.